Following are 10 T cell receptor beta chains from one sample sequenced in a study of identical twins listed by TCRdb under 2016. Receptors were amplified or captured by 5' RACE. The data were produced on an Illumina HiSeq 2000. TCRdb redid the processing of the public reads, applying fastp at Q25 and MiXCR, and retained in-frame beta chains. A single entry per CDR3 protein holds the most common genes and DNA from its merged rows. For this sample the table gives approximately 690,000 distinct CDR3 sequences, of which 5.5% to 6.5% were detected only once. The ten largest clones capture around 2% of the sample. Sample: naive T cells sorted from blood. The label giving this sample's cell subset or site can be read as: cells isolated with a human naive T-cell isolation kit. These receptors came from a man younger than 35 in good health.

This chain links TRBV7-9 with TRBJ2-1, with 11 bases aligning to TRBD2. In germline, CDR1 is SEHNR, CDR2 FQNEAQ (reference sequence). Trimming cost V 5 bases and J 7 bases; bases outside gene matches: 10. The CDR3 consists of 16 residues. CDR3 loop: CASSRTTSGRGNEQFF. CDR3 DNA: TGTGCCAGCAGCCGTACCACTAGCGGGAGAGGGAATGAGCAGTTCTTC.

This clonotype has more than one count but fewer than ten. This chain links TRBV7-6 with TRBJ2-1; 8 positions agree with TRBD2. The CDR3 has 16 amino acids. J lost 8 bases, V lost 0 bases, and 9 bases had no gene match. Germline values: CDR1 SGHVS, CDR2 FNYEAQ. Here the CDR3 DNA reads TGTGCCAGCAGCTTAGCGTCCGGGCTAGCGGGCGATGAGCAGTTCTTC. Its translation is CASSLASGLAGDEQFF. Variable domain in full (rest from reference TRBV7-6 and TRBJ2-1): GAGVSQSPRYKVTKRGQDVALRCDPISGHVSLYWYRQALGQGPEFLTYFNYEAQQDKSGLPNDRFSAERPEGSISTLTIQRTEQRDSAMYRCASSLASGLAGDEQFFGPGTRLTVL.

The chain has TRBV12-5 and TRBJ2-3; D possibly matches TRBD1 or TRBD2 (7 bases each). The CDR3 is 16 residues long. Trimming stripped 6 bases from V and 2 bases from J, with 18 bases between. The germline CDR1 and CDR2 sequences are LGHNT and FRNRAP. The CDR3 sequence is CASGLMQGGLTDTQYF. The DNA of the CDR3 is TGTGCTAGTGGCCTAATGCAGGGGGGGCTCACAGATACGCAGTATTTT.

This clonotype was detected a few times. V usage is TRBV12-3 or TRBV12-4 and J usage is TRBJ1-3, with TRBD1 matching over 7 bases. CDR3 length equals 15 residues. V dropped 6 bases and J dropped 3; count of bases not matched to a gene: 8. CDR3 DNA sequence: TGTGCCAGCAGAGAGACAGGGACCGGTGGAAACACCATATATTTT. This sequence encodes CASRETGTGGNTIYF.

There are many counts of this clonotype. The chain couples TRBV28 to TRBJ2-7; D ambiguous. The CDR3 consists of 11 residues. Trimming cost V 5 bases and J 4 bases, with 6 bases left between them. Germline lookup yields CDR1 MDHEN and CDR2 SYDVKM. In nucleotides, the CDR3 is TGTGCCAGCAGTCCTAAATACGAGCAGTACTTC. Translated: CASSPKYEQYF.

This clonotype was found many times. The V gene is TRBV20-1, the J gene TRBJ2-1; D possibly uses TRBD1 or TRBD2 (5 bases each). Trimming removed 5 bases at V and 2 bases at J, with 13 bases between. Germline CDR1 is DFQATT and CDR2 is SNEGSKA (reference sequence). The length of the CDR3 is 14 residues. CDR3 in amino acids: CSAGMGTTYNEQFF. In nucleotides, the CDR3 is TGCAGTGCTGGAATGGGGACCACCTACAATGAGCAGTTCTTC.

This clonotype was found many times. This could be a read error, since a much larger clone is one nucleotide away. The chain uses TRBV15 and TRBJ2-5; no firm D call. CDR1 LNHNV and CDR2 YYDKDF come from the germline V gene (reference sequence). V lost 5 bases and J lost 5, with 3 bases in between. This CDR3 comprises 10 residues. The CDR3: CATSGETQYF. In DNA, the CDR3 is TGTGCCACCAGCGGGGAGACCCAGTACTTC.

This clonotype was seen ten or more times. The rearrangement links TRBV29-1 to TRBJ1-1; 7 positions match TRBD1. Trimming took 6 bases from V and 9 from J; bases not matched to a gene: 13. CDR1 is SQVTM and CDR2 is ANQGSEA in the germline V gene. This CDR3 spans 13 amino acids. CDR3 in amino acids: CSVSPLSGQKAFF. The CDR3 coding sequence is TGCAGCGTCTCCCCCCTATCGGGACAGAAAGCTTTCTTT.

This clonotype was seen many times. DNA for the CDR3: TGTGCCAGCAGCGTAGGGCCCAAGGGCACTGAAGCTTTCTTT. It codes for CASSVGPKGTEAFF. The chain combines TRBV9 with TRBJ1-1; D remains unclear. Trimming pared 0 bases from V and 4 bases from J, leaving 10 bases between. In germline, CDR1 is SGDLS, CDR2 YYNGEE. CDR3 length equals 14 residues.

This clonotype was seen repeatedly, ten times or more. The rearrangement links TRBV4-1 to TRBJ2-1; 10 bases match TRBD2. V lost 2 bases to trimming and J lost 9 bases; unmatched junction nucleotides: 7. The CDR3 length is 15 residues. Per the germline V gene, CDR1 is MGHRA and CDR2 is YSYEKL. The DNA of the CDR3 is TGCGCCAGCAGCCAACTAGCGGGAGTTCTGAGTGAGCAGTTCTTC. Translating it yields CASSQLAGVLSEQFF.